This TCR beta chain was obtained from a study of shared clonotypes between healthy human individuals. The study, taken as a whole, reports: Of the naive CD4 clonotypes, approximately 5% were shared across a few donors.

V gave up 7 bases and J gave up 4 bases; unmatched junction bases: 4. The CDR3 extends over 13 amino acids. The germline V gene encodes CDR1 MDHEN and CDR2 SYDVKM. The genomic DNA of each subset was split evenly across several immunoSEQ plates. As originally analysed: ImmunoSEQ junction-only sequences lacked quality scores, so their filtering differed. Measured with immunoSEQ multiplex PCR; TCRdb has only the in-frame clones, and not every one. V, J and clone size are taken as reported in that table, and D and trimming were inferred from the DNA itself. The repertoire holds approximately 2.5 million clones, with over 85% as singletons. Worth noting for this clone: Its target is not known.

This rearrangement joins TRBV28 to TRBJ2-1; TRBD1 aligns across 7 bases. The sequenced sample consisted of naive CD4+ T cells from PBMCs. Subset given: CD45RA+ positively selected. The source of this sequence is a man younger than 35 in good health. Some clones in this sample may be carry-over from other donors' samples. CDR3 protein: CASTGTVYNEQFF. The CDR3 coding sequence is TGTGCCAGCACTGGGACAGTATACAATGAGCAGTTCTTC.